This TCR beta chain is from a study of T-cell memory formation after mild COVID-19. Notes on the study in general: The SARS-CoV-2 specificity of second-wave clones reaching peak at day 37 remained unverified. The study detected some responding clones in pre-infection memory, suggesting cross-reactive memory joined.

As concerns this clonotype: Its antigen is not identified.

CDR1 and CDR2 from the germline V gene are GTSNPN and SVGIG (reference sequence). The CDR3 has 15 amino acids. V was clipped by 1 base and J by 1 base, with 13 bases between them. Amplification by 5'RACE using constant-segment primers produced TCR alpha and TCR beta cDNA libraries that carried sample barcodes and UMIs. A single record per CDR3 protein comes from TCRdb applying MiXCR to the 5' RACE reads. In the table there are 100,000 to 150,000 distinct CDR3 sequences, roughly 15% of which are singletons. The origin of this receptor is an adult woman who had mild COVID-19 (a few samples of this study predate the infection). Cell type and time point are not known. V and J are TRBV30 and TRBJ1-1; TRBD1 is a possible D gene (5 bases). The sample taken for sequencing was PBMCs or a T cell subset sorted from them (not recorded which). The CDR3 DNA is TGTGCCTGGAGTGAGGCGGGACGGACGAACACTGAAGCTTTCTTT. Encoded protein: CAWSEAGRTNTEAFF.